The rows below give T cell receptor beta chains drawn from one sample of a study of T cell responses to AZD1222 COVID-19 vaccine. TCRdb keeps only in-frame clones here, not all; method: immunoSEQ multiplex PCR. Of approximately 150,000 clones in the sample, 89% were seen once. The specimen comprised peripheral blood, sampled 28 days after the second AZD1222 dose. These receptors all stem from an adult who received the AZD1222 COVID-19 vaccine. The CDR3 runs from the conserved cysteine through the conserved F or W. A D gene is named only where the DNA matches it firmly. Some rows mark clone size as missing; the rest say once, few, many or name a class of expanded clone.

v_gene: TRBV28; j_gene: TRBJ1-2; d_gene: TRBD1; abundance: -; CDR3nt: TGTGCCAGCAGTTTCGGGGGACAGCCTCCTTTCTTCTATGGCTACACCTTC; CDR3aa: CASSFGGQPPFFYGYTF
v_gene: TRBV5-6; j_gene: TRBJ2-3; d_gene: -; abundance: -; CDR3nt: TGTGCCAGCGATGGGGCGGGGTCTAGCACAGATACGCAGTATTTT; CDR3aa: CASDGAGSSTDTQYF
v_gene: TRBV5-5; j_gene: TRBJ1-6; d_gene: TRBD1; abundance: once; CDR3nt: TGTGCCTCATCGGGACAGGGTAATTCACCCCTCCACTTT; CDR3aa: CASSGQGNSPLHF
v_gene: TRBV19; j_gene: TRBJ1-5; d_gene: -; abundance: -; CDR3nt: TGTGCCAGTGGGAGAACTCTTTATAGCAATCAGCCCCAGCATTTT; CDR3aa: CASGRTLYSNQPQHF
v_gene: TRBV7-9; j_gene: TRBJ2-3; d_gene: -; abundance: -; CDR3nt: TGTGCCAGCAGCCGTAGCGGCGGCACAGATACGCAGTATTTT; CDR3aa: CASSRSGGTDTQYF
v_gene: TRBV5-1; j_gene: TRBJ2-3; d_gene: TRBD2; abundance: -; CDR3nt: TGCGCCAGCAGCCTCGGACTAGCGGGAGGGGTCGCAGATACGCAGTATTTT; CDR3aa: CASSLGLAGGVADTQYF
v_gene: TRBV24-1; j_gene: TRBJ1-5; d_gene: -; abundance: -; CDR3nt: TGTGCCACCAGTGAGGCGGGCTCGAGCAATCAGCCCCAGCATTTT; CDR3aa: CATSEAGSSNQPQHF
v_gene: TRBV6-5; j_gene: TRBJ2-3; d_gene: TRBD2; abundance: -; CDR3nt: TGTGCCAGCAGTTTTAGCGGGGGTAGCACAGATACGCAGTATTTT; CDR3aa: CASSFSGGSTDTQYF
v_gene: TRBV5-8; j_gene: TRBJ1-6; d_gene: -; abundance: -; CDR3nt: TGTGCCAGCAGCTTGGGGGCCGTGGGGGCCAGCTCCTATAATTCACCCCTCCACTTT; CDR3aa: CASSLGAVGASSYNSPLHF
v_gene: TRBV5-5; j_gene: TRBJ1-1; d_gene: -; abundance: -; CDR3nt: TGTGCCAGCAGCTACAATCCGACAGGGAACACTGAAGCTTTCTTT; CDR3aa: CASSYNPTGNTEAFF
v_gene: TRBV6-5; j_gene: TRBJ2-1; d_gene: TRBD1; abundance: once; CDR3nt: TGTGCCAGCAGCGTTACAGGGGTTCCTGAGCAGTTCTTC; CDR3aa: CASSVTGVPEQFF
v_gene: TRBV12-5; j_gene: TRBJ1-2; d_gene: -; abundance: -; CDR3nt: TGTGCTAGTGGTTTGGTACCGGGGGAGCAGGGAGGCTACACCTTC; CDR3aa: CASGLVPGEQGGYTF
v_gene: TRBV4-3; j_gene: TRBJ1-4; d_gene: -; abundance: -; CDR3nt: TGCGCCAGCAGCCAAGTTTTTTCAGATCGGGGGATACTGTTTTTT; CDR3aa: CASSQVFSDRGILFF
v_gene: TRBV19; j_gene: TRBJ1-2; d_gene: TRBD1; abundance: -; CDR3nt: TGTGCCAGTAGTATGACAGGGGGCGCGTATGGCTACACCTTC; CDR3aa: CASSMTGGAYGYTF
v_gene: TRBV28; j_gene: TRBJ2-1; d_gene: -; abundance: -; CDR3nt: TGTGCCAGCAGTCCGGGCGGTGAGCAGTTCTTC; CDR3aa: CASSPGGEQFF
v_gene: TRBV30; j_gene: TRBJ1-6; d_gene: -; abundance: -; CDR3nt: TGTGCCTGGAGTGCCCCAGGGAGGGAAGGATTCCTTGTCTTATTT; CDR3aa: CAWSAPGREGFLVLF
v_gene: TRBV4-2; j_gene: TRBJ2-7; d_gene: -; abundance: -; CDR3nt: TGTGCCAGCAGCCGGGGAGGAAGCGGCCTCTCCTACGAGCAGTACTTC; CDR3aa: CASSRGGSGLSYEQYF
v_gene: TRBV9; j_gene: TRBJ1-1; d_gene: -; abundance: few; CDR3nt: TGTGCCAGCACCAGCACAGTTGCGGCTGAAGCTTTCTTT; CDR3aa: CASTSTVAAEAFF
v_gene: TRBV28; j_gene: TRBJ2-7; d_gene: TRBD1; abundance: -; CDR3nt: TGTGCCAGCAGTTTACGGGACAGGGGCGAGCAGTACTTC; CDR3aa: CASSLRDRGEQYF
v_gene: TRBV18; j_gene: TRBJ2-1; d_gene: -; abundance: -; CDR3nt: TGTGCCAGCTCACCGACTGGGTACTCCTACAATGAGCAGTTCTTC; CDR3aa: CASSPTGYSYNEQFF
v_gene: TRBV7-9; j_gene: TRBJ2-2; d_gene: -; abundance: -; CDR3nt: TGTGCCAGCAGAGGGGTTGGTACCGGGGAGCTGTTTTTT; CDR3aa: CASRGVGTGELFF
v_gene: TRBV19; j_gene: TRBJ1-3; d_gene: -; abundance: -; CDR3nt: TGTGCCAGTGCAGGACAGTCTGGAAACACCATATATTTT; CDR3aa: CASAGQSGNTIYF
v_gene: TRBV28; j_gene: TRBJ2-7; d_gene: TRBD2; abundance: -; CDR3nt: TGTGCCAGCAGGGGAGGGTCTAGCGGGAGCCACGAGCAGTACTTC; CDR3aa: CASRGGSSGSHEQYF
v_gene: TRBV6-5; j_gene: TRBJ1-6; d_gene: TRBD1; abundance: -; CDR3nt: TGTGCCAGCTCACAGGGGTTAAATTCACCCCTCCACTTT; CDR3aa: CASSQGLNSPLHF
v_gene: TRBV11-2; j_gene: TRBJ1-5; d_gene: TRBD1; abundance: -; CDR3nt: TGTGCCAGCAGTACTGGACAGGGGGCTTATAGCAATCAGCCCCAGCATTTT; CDR3aa: CASSTGQGAYSNQPQHF
v_gene: TRBV7-8; j_gene: TRBJ1-2; d_gene: -; abundance: -; CDR3nt: TGTGCCAGCAGCTTGGGAATCAGGGATTACTATGGCTACACCTTC; CDR3aa: CASSLGIRDYYGYTF
v_gene: TRBV7-2; j_gene: TRBJ1-4; d_gene: -; abundance: once; CDR3nt: TGTGCCAGCAGCTTGGGGGTCGGGGGTGAAAAACTGTTTTTT; CDR3aa: CASSLGVGGEKLFF